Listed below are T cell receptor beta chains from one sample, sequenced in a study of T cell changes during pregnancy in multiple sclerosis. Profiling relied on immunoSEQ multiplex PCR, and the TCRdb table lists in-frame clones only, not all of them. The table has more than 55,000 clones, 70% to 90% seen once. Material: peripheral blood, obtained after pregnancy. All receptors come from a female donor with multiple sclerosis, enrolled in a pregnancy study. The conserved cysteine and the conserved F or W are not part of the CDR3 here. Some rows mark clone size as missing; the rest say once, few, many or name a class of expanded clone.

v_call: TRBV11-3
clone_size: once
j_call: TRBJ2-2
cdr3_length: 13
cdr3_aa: ASSLVYRNTGELF

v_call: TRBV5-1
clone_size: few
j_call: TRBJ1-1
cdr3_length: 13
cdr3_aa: ASSNRGGLNTEAF

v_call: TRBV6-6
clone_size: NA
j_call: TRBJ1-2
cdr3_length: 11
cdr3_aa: ASSSGGWYGYT

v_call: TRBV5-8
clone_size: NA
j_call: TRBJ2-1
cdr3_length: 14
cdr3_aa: ASSLGVDRGYNEQF

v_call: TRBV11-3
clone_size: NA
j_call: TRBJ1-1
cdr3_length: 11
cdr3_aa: ASSLQANTEAF

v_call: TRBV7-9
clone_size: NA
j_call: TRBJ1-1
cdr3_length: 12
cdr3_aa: ASSRQGANTEAF

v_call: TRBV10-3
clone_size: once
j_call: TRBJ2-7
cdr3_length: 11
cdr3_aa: AIAGTGAFEQY

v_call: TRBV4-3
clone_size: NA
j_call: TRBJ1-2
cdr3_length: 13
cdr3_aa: ASSPGILRAMGYT

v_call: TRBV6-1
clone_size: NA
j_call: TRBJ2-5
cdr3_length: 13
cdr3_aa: ASNTGGGYQETQY

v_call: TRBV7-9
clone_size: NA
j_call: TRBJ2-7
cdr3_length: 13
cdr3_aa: ASSFSGTELYEQY

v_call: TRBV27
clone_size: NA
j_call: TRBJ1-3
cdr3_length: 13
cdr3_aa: ASNGHLLSGNTIY

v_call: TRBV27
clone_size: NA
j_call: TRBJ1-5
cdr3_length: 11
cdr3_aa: ASSLDEGQPQH

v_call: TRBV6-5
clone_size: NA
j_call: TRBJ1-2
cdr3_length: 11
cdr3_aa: ASSLEPNYGYT

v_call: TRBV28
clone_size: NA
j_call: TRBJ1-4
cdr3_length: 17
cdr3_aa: ASSFRFQRRRGSNEKLF

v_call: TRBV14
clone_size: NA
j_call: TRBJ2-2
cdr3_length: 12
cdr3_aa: ASSPWGGTGELF

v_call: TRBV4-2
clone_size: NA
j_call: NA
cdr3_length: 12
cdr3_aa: ASSPTGSNQPQY

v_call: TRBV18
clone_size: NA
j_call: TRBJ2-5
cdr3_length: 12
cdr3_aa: ASSEVSARETQY

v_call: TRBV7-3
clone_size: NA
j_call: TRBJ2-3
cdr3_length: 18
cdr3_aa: ASSSPSQTSGGLSTDTQY

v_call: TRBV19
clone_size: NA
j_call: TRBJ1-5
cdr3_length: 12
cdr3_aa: ASSPDRGNQPQH

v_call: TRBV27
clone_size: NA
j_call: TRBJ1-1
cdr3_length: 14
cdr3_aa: ASTPTRPRGLTEAF

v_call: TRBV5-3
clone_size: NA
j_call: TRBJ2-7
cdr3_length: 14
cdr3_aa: ARSLAQEAGNHEQY

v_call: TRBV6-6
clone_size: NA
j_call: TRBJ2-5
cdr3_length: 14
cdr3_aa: ASSYSSGGPQETQY

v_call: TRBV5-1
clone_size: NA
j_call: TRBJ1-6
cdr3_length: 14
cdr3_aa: ASSLAGPAPGSPLH

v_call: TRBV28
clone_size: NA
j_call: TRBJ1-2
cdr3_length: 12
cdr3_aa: ASRSAEYNYGYT

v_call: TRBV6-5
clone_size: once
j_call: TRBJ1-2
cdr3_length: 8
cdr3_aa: ASSYIRDT

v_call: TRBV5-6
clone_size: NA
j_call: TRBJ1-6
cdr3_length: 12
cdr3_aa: ASSVDRANSPLH

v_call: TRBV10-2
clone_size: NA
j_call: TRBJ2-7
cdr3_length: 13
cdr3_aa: ASSERSLSSYEQY

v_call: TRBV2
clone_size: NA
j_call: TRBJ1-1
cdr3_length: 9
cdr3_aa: ASSLGQGAF

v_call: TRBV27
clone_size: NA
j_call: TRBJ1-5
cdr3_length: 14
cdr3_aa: ASSLRGEYSNQPQH

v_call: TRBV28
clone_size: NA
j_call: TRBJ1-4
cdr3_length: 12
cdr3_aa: ASSFVAGQEKLF

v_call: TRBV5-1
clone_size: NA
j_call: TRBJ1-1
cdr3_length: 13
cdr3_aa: ASSLEHTGNTEAF

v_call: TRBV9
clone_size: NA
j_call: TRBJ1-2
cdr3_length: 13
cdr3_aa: ASSGRQGWSYGYT

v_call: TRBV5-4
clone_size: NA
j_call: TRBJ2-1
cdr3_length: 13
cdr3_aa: ASSSLAGGLGEQF

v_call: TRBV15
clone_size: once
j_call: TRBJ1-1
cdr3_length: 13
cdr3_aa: ATSSRPGWDTEAF

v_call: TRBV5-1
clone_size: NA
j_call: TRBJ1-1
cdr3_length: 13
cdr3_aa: ASSLLGSLNTEAF

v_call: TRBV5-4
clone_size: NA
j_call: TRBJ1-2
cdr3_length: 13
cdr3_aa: ASSLRATSGYGYT

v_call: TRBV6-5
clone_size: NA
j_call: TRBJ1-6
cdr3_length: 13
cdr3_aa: ASSYSRPQNSPLH

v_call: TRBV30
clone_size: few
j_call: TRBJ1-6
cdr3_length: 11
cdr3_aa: AWGSDTYSPLH

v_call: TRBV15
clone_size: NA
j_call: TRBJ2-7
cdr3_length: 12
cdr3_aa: ATSRDTRRDEQY

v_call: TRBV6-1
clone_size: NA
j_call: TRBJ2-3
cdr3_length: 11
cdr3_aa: ASSEYARATQY

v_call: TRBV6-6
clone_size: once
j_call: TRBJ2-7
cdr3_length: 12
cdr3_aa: ASSSGRAGYEQY

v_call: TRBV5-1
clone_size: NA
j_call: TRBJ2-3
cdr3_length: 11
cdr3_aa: ASNRGSTDTQY

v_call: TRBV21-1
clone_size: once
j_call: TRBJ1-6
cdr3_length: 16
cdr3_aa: ASSKKDREVAHNSPLH

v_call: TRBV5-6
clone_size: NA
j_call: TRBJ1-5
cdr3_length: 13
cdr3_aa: ASSRDRGLNQPQH

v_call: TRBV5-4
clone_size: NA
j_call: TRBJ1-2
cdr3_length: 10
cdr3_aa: ASSLPRDGYT

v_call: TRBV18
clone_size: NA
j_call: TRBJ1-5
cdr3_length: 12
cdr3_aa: ASSRAHSNQPQH

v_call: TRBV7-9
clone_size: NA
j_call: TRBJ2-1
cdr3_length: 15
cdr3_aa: ASSLGRTSAHHNEQF

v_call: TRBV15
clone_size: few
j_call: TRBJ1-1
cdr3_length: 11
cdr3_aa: ATSRDPQAEAF

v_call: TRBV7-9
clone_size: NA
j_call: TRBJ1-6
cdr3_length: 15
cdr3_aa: ASSLGGSSGYNSPLH

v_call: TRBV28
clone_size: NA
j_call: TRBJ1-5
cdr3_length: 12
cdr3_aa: ASSSTGWNQPQH

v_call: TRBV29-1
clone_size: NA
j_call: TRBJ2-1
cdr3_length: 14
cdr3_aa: SVDAVWRGVYNEQF

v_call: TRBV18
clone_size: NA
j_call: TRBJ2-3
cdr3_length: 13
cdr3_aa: ASSVIASSTDTQY

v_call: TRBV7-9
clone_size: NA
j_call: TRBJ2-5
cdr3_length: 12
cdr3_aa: ASSPGQGTGTQY

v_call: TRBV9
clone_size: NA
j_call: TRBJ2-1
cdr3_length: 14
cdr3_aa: ASSLVGTGEVNEQF

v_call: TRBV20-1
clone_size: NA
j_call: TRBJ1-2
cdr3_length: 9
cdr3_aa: STHRDYGYT

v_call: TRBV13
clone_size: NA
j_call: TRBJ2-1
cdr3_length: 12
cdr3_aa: ASSLGGSGEEQF

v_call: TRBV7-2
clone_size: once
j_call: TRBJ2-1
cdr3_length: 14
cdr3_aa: ASSLGGGGASHEQF

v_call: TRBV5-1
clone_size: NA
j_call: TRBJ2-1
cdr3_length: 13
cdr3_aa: ASSLWDRAYNEQF

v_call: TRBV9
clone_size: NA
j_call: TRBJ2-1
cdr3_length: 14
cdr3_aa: ASSLTPDTSYNEQF